A single T cell receptor beta chain is shown here with its context. Sequencing of TCR beta was undertaken in CD8+ and CD4+ T cells derived from blood. The sample is drawn from a study of CD8 T cells in Susac syndrome. The CDR3 is made up of 16 amino acids. J was trimmed by 5 bases and V by 4 bases; bases with no gene match: 11. Germline lookup yields CDR1 SGHNT and CDR2 YYREEE (reference sequence). Reverse transcription of about 0.45 to 1 ug RNA was carried out with random hexamers. TCRdb redid the calling of the immunoSEQ multiplex PCR reads with MiXCR, one entry per CDR3 protein. The profile covers 200,000 or so distinct CDR3 sequences, with almost 96% appearing a single time and approximately 0.098% taken by the ten largest.

The chain is built from TRBV5-4 and TRBJ1-4, with 7 bases lining up with TRBD1. The TCR was taken from a human donor with Susac syndrome. Sequenced: CD4+ T cells from PBMCs. CDR3 coding DNA: TGTGCCAGCAGCCCCGGGACAGCGGGTCGGAATGAAAAACTGTTTTTT. As protein: CASSPGTAGRNEKLFF.